This T cell receptor (beta chain) was recorded in a study of cytomegalovirus exposure and HLA in healthy donors. Study findings and constraints: As a later analysis showed, several of the most significant clusters appeared to be linked to common viral pathogens.

The study ran its PCR with 60 Vbeta and 13 Jbeta primers. The protocol was immunoSEQ multiplex PCR, while the TCRdb copy is restricted to in-frame clones and leaves out a portion. The repertoire consists of some 120,000 clones, with roughly four fifths occurring once and the leading ten covering approximately 3.6%. V shed 1 base and J shed 2 bases, with 7 bases lying between them. Germline CDR1 and CDR2: SGDLS and YYNGEE. The CDR3 extends over 13 amino acids. On this clone: Antigen unknown.

The sequence was obtained from a woman aged 40 to 49 in good health and CMV-seropositive. Material: PBMCs. V and J are TRBV9 and TRBJ2-7; D is undetermined. The DNA of the CDR3 is TGTGCCAGCAGCGTATCCCCTCCCTACGAGCAGTACTTC. Protein sequence: CASSVSPPYEQYF.